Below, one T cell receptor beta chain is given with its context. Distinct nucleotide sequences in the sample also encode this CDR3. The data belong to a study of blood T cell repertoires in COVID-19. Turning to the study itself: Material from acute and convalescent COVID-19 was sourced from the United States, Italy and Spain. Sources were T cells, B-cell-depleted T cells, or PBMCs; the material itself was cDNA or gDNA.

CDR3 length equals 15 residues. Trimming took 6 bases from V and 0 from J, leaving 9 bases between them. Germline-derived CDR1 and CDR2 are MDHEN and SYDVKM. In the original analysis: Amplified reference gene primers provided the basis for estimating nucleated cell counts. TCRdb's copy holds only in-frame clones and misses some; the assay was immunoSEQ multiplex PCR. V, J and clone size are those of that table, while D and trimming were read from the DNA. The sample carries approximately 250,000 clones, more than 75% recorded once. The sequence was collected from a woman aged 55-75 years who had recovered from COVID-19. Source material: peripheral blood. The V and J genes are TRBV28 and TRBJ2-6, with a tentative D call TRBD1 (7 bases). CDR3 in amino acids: CASRQGGSGANVLTF. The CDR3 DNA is TGTGCCAGCAGGCAGGGGGGCTCTGGGGCCAACGTCCTGACTTTC.